This TCR beta chain was sequenced in a study of blood T cell repertoires in COVID-19. About the study: Whether acute or convalescent, the COVID-19 samples came from the United States, Italy and Spain. From T cells, B-cell-depleted T cells, or PBMCs came the material, which was cDNA or gDNA.

This CDR3 is built from 13 residues. The ends were cut back, 1 base at V and 4 bases at J, with 4 bases in the middle. CDR1 and CDR2 (germline): SEHNR, FQNEAQ (reference sequence). Original data processing: How many nucleated cells were present was estimated from reference gene primer amplification. TCRdb's table, derived via immunoSEQ multiplex PCR, lists solely in-frame clones and lacks some. The V and J calls and clone size come from that table; D and trimming were worked out from the DNA. The sample consists of 310,000 or so clones, approximately 86% of them appearing once. The chain recombines TRBV7-9 with TRBJ1-4; D not resolved. This clonotype was sampled from a man between 65 and 79 years old with acute or convalescent COVID-19. Sequenced sample: peripheral blood. The CDR3 nucleotides are TGTGCCAGCAGCTTAGGGAGTAATGAAAAACTGTTTTTT. This translates into CASSLGSNEKLFF.